This TCR beta chain was documented in a study of CD8 T cells in Susac syndrome. As for the study in general: At the time their blood was drawn, patients with Susac syndrome were either therapy-naive, on corticosteroids (with some of them also receiving intravenous immunoglobulin), or on intravenous immunoglobulin alone. Study observations and caveats: Acknowledgment was made by the study that its TCR sequencing and HLA analysis involved a relatively small number of individuals.

To note about this clonotype: No antigen is known for it.

Reverse transcription of roughly 0.5 to 1 ug RNA used random hexamers. TCRdb independently ran MiXCR on the immunoSEQ multiplex PCR reads; one entry per CDR3 protein. This sample has about 180,000 distinct CDR3 sequences, with just under 95% found just once. This CDR3 is 13 amino acids long. Trimming stripped 5 bases from V and 12 bases from J, with 14 bases between. CDR1 is SEHNR and CDR2 is FQNEAQ in the germline V gene (reference sequence). The clonotype was recovered from a human donor with Susac syndrome. Sequenced material: CD4+ T cells from PBMCs. J is TRBJ1-6 and V is TRBV7-9, with D tentatively TRBD1 (5 bases). CDR3 nucleotide sequence: TGTGCCAGCAGCCACCGGGACCGAGGACCCCTCCACTTT. Encoded protein: CASSHRDRGPLHF. Variable domain in full (rest from reference TRBV7-9 and TRBJ1-6): DTGVSQNPRHKITKRGQNVTFRCDPISEHNRLYWYRQTLGQGPEFLTYFQNEAQLEKSRLLSDRFSAERPKGSFSTLEIQRTEQGDSAMYLCASSHRDRGPLHFGNGTRLTVT.